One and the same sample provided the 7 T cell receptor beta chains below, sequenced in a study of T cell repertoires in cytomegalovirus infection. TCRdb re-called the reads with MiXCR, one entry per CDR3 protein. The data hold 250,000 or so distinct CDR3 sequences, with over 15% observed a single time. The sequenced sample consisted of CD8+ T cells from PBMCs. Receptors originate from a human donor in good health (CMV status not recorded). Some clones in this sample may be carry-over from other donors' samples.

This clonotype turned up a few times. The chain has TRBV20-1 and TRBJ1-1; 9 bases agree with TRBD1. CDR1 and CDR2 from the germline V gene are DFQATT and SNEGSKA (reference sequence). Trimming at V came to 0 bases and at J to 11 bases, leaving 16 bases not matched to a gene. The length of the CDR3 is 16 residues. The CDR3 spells CSARDRGTGSSVQAFF. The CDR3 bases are TGCAGTGCTAGAGATAGGGGGACAGGGAGTTCCGTGCAGGCTTTCTTT.

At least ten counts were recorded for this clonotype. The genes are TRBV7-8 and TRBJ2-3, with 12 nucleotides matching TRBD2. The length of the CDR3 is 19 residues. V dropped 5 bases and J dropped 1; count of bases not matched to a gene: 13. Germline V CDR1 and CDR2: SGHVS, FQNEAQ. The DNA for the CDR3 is TGTGCCAGCAGCCATGACGGACTAGCGGGGACACCGGGCACAGATACGCAGTATTTT. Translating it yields CASSHDGLAGTPGTDTQYF. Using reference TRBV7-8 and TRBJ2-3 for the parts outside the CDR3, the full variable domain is GAGVSQSPRYKVAKRGQDVALRCDPISGHVSLFWYQQALGQGPEFLTYFQNEAQLDKSGLPSDRFFAERPEGSVSTLKIQRTQQEDSAVYLCASSHDGLAGTPGTDTQYFGPGTRLTVL.

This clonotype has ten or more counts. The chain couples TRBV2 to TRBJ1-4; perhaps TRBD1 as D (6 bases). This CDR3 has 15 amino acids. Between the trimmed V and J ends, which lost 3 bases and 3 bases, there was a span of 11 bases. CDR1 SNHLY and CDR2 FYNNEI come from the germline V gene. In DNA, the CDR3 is TGTGCCAGCAGTGATTCAAGGGGGGCTAATGAAAAACTGTTTTTT. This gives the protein CASSDSRGANEKLFF.

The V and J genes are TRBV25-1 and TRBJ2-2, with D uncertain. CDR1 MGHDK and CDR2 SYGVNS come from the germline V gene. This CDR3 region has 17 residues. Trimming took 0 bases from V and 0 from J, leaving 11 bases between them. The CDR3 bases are TGTGCCAGCAGTGAATATCTTACCGGGCCGAACACCGGGGAGCTGTTTTTT. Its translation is CASSEYLTGPNTGELFF.

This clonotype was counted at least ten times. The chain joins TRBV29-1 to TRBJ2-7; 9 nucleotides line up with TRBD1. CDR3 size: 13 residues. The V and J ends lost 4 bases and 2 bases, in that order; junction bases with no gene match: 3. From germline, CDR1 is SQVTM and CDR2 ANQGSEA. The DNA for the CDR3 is TGCAGCGTTGGGACAGGGGTGACCTACGAGCAGTACTTC. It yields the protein CSVGTGVTYEQYF.

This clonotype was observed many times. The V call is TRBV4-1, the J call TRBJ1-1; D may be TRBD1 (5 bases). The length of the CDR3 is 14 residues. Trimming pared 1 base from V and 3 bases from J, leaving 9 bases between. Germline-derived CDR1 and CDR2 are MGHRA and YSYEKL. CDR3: CASSQGWGDTEAFF. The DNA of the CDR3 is TGCGCCAGCAGCCAAGGATGGGGCGACACTGAAGCTTTCTTT.

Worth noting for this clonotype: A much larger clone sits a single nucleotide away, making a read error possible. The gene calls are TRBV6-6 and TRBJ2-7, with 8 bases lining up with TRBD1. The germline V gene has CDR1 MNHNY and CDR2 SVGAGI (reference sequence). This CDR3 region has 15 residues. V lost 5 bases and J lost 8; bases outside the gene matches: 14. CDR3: CASSAHPGGHDKQYF. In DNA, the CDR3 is TGTGCCAGCAGTGCCCACCCAGGGGGCCACGACAAGCAGTACTTC.